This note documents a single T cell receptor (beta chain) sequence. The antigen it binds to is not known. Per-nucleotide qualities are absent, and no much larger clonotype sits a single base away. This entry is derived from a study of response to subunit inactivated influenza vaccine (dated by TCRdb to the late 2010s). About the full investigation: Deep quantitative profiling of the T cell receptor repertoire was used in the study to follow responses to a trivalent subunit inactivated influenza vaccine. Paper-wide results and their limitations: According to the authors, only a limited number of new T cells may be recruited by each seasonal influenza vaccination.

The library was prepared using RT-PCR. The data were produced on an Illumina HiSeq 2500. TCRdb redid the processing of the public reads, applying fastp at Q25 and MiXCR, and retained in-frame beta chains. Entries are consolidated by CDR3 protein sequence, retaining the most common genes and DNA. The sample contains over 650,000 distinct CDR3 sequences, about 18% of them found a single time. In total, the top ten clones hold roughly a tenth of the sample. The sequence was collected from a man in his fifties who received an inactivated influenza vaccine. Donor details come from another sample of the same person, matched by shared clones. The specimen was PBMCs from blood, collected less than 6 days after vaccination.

In nucleotides, the sequence is TGTGCCATCAGTGAGTCGAGGACAGGGGGTAACAATGAGCAGTTCTTC. This encodes CAISESRTGGNNEQFF. The chain links TRBV10-3 with TRBJ2-1, with 10 bases matching TRBD1. CDR1 is given as ENHRY and CDR2 as SYGVKD, both from the germline V gene. Including the terminal cysteine and phenylalanine, the CDR3 comprises 16 residues. This entry keeps only the CDR3 DNA: 48 bases, framed from base 1. At the junction V is shortened by 0 bases and J by 5 bases; bases outside the gene matches: 4.